The source of this TCR beta chain is a study of cytomegalovirus exposure and HLA in healthy donors. Whole-study context: Researchers found that roughly 80% of just under 400 genotyped donors fell within the Caucasian-associated ancestry cluster.

Concerning this clone itself: Its specificity is not known.

Study results and limitations: Of the V segments, some could not be distinguished, including TRBV6-2 and TRBV6-3, and were excluded. According to a later analysis, donors in an Asian-associated ancestry cluster reportedly had fewer N-insertions than the roughly 670-donor mean. HLA-A and HLA-B allele assignments for most subjects were reportedly predicted accurately using TCR beta sequences.

The primer mix had 60 Vbeta and 13 Jbeta primers. TCRdb keeps only in-frame clones here, not all; method: immunoSEQ multiplex PCR. Of roughly 100,000 clones listed, roughly two thirds were seen once; the top ten hold 3.2%. V was trimmed by 2 bases and J by 5 bases, leaving 9 bases between them. The germline V gene encodes CDR1 SGHAT and CDR2 FQDESV (reference sequence). The CDR3 spans 13 residues. The sequencing input was PBMCs. The rearrangement links TRBV11-1 to TRBJ1-1; the D is unclear. The TCR was taken from a man aged 25 to 40 in good health and CMV-seronegative. The CDR3 reads CASSLYERTEAFF. The CDR3 DNA reads TGTGCCAGCAGCTTATATGAGAGGACTGAAGCTTTCTTT. Together with reference TRBV11-1 and TRBJ1-1, the CDR3 gives the full variable domain: EAEVAQSPRYKITEKSQAVAFWCDPISGHATLYWYRQILGQGPELLVQFQDESVVDDSQLPKDRFSAERLKGVDSTLKIQPAELGDSAMYLCASSLYERTEAFFGQGTRLTVV.